What follows is one TCR beta chain and its context. This clonotype was seen many times. Which antigen it targets is not known. No qualities accompany the bases; no much larger clone lies one base away. The library relied on 5' RACE. Sequencing instrument: Illumina HiSeq 2500. A second PCR of roughly 7 to 11 cycles was performed with a sample-barcoded 5' primer and a J-beta primer mix. A template-switch 5' adaptor carrying 12 random nucleotides introduced a unique molecular identifier onto each TCR beta cDNA molecule. Each sample yielded at least 3 million CDR3-containing paired-end reads. All of the RNA was converted into first-strand cDNA using the Mint cDNA synthesis kit, with a TRBC-specific oligonucleotide serving as the primer. Following uracil-DNA glycosylase treatment, a first 18-cycle PCR with universal primers M1SS and BC2_uni_R was performed on all cDNA. The paper's data handling went like this. For normalization, 1 million high-quality reads, each with a distinct molecular identifier, were randomly selected from each sample. Reads with shared molecular identifiers were discarded instead of being binned into consensus sequences. MiTCR, run with a Q25 quality threshold and the strictest error-elimination algorithm, handled CDR3 identification, clonotype clustering and error correction. A nonparametric unseen species model with Euler transformation was used to estimate lower-bound total TCR beta diversity. TCRdb trimmed public reads at Q25 via fastp, called clones via MiXCR and kept in-frame beta chains. Each entry merges the rows of one CDR3 protein and shows their most common DNA and genes. The V and J calls come from TCRdb's annotation, not from the publication. Here the sample has around 1,700,000 distinct CDR3 sequences; roughly 27% occur a single time. The top ten clonotypes cover approximately 7.7% of the sample.

The sample originates from a study of blood T cells in healthy people across ages (dated by TCRdb to the mid-2010s). For context, the study as a whole: In model experiments, template switching captured about one uniquely barcoded TCR beta cDNA molecule for every two T cells. To avoid experimental bias, donors of different ages were spread randomly across the sequencing lanes. Donors were grouped into four age groups: young (average 16 years), middle-aged (approximately 41), aged (around 62) and long-lived (around 80). For two donors (one aged 18 to 29 and one aged 80 or older), the study analyzed two additional independent replicas of 1 million unique cDNA reads from the same blood draw. The study measured age-related changes in TCR beta repertoire diversity using deep sequencing normalized with unique cDNA molecular identifiers.

CDR1 SGHTA and CDR2 FQGTGA were looked up in the germline V gene. Measured from the cysteine to the phenylalanine, the CDR3 is 15 residues long. Here the CDR3 DNA is all that survives: 45 bases in frame from base 1. V and J are trimmed by 2 bases and 7 bases, and the gene matches miss 6 bases of the junction. Broad study findings and their caveats: Because the CMV infection status of the donors was unknown, age-related changes in expanded clonotypes may potentially have been confounded. Because profiling used bulk unsorted PBMCs, naive and antigen-experienced compartments could not be compared conclusively. Total diversity estimates from one million sequenced T cells were considered lower bounds and underestimates. Compared with the aged group, the long-lived group had more naive CD4+ T cells, fewer expanded clones and increased TCR diversity, a pattern suggesting age selection. A strong correlation was found between observed TCR beta diversity and the percentage of naive T cells measured by flow cytometry. Observed TCR beta diversity per million T cells fell roughly linearly with age, and a significant reduction was already apparent by age around 36.

The donors were roughly 38 Caucasian individuals from Russia, aged roughly 6 to 100 years, who were systemically healthy. Each donor gave approximately 9.3 milliliters of peripheral blood, collected into EDTA-treated Vacutainer tubes. PBMCs were isolated by Ficoll-Paque density-gradient centrifugation, with at least 6.5 million obtained per sample. Trizol reagent was used to extract total RNA from the PBMCs, yielding at least 6 micrograms per sample. For every donor, an aliquot of PBMCs went through flow cytometry to measure the percentages of naive CD45RAhigh/CD27high T cells. The sample consisted of blood. Recombination linked TRBV7-3 to TRBJ2-1; the central 9 bases match TRBD2. The sequence came from a woman between 25 and 40 years old in good health. The nucleotides are TGTGCCAGCAGCTTATCTGGCGGGGGGGTGAATGAGCAGTTCTTC. The resulting protein is CASSLSGGGVNEQFF.